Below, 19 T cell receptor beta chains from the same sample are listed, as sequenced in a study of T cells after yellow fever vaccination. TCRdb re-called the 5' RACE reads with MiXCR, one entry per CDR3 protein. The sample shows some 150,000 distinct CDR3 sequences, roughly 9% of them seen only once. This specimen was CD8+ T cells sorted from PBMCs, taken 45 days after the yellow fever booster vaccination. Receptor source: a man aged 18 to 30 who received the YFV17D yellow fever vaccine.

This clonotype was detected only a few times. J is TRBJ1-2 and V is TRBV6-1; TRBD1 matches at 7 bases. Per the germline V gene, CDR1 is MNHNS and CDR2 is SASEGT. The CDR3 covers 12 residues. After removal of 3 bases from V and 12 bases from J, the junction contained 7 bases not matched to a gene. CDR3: CASSDRQGFNTF. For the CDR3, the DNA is TGTGCCAGCAGTGACCGACAGGGCTTTAACACCTTC.

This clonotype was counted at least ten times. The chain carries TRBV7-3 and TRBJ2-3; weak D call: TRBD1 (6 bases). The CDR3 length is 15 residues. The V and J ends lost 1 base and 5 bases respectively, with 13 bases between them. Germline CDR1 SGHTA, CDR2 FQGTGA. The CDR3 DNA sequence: TGTGCCAGCAGCTTAATTGTGGGGGCAGGAGATACGCAGTATTTT. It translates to CASSLIVGAGDTQYF.

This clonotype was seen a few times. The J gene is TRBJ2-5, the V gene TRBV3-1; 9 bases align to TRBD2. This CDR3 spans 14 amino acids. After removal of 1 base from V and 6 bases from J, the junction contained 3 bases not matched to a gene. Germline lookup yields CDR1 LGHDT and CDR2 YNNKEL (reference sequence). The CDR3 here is CASSQGPSGKTQYF. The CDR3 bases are TGTGCCAGCAGCCAAGGTCCTAGCGGGAAGACCCAGTACTTC.

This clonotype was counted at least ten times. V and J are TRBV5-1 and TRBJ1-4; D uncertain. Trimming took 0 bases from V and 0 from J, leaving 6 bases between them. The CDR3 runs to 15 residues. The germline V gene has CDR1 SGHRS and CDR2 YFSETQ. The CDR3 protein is CASSLVGTTNEKLFF. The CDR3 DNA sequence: TGCGCCAGCAGCTTGGTCGGGACAACTAATGAAAAACTGTTTTTT.

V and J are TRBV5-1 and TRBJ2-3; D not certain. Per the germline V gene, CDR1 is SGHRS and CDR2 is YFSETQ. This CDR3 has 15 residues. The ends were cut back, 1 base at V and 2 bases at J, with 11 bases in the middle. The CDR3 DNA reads TGCGCCAGCAGCTTGTTAGGTAGCCCCACAGATACGCAGTATTTT. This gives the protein CASSLLGSPTDTQYF. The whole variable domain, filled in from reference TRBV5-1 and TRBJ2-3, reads KAGVTQTPRYLIKTRGQQVTLSCSPISGHRSVSWYQQTPGQGLQFLFEYFSETQRNKGNFPGRFSGRQFSNSRSEMNVSTLELGDSALYLCASSLLGSPTDTQYFGPGTRLTVL.

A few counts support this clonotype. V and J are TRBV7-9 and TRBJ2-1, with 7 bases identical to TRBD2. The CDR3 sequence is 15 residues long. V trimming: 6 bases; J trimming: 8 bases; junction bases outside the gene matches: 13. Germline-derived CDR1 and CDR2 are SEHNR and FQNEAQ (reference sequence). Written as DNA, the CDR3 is TGTGCCAGCAGGCCCCACGGGGGGACGGGATATGAGCAGTTCTTC. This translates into CASRPHGGTGYEQFF. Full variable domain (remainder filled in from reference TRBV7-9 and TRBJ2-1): DTGVSQNPRHKITKRGQNVTFRCDPISEHNRLYWYRQTLGQGPEFLTYFQNEAQLEKSRLLSDRFSAERPKGSFSTLEIQRTEQGDSAMYLCASRPHGGTGYEQFFGPGTRLTVL.

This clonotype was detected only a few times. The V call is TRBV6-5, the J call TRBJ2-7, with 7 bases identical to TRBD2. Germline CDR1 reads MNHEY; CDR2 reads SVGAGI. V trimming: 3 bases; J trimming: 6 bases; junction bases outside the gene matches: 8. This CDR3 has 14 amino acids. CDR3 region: CASSYWEGRGEQYF. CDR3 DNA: TGTGCCAGCAGTTATTGGGAGGGCCGGGGCGAGCAGTACTTC.

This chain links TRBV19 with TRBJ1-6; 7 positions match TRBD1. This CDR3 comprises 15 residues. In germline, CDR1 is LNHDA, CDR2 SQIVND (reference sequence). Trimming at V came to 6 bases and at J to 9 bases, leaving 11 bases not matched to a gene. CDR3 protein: CASRSPTGKISPLHF. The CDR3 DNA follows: TGTGCCAGTAGGAGCCCGACAGGGAAGATTTCACCCCTCCACTTT.

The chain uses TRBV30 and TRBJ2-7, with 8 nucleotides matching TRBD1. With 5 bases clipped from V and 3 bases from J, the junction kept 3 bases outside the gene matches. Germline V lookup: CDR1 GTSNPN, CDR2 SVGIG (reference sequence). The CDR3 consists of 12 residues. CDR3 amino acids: CAWGTGFYEQYF. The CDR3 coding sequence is TGTGCCTGGGGGACAGGTTTCTACGAGCAGTACTTC.

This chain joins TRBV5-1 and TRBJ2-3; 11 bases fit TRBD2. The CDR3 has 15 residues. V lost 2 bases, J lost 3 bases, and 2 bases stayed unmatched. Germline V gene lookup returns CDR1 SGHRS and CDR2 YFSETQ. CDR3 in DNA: TGCGCCAGCAGCTTTGCTAGCGGGGGGACAGATACGCAGTATTTT. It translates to CASSFASGGTDTQYF. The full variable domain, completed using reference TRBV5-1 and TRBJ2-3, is KAGVTQTPRYLIKTRGQQVTLSCSPISGHRSVSWYQQTPGQGLQFLFEYFSETQRNKGNFPGRFSGRQFSNSRSEMNVSTLELGDSALYLCASSFASGGTDTQYFGPGTRLTVL.

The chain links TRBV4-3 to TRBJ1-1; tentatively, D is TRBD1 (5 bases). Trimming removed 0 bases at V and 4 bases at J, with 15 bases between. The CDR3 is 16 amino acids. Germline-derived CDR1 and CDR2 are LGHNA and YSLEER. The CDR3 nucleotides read TGCGCCAGCAGCCAAGACGGACAAACAAGCGGCACTGAAGCTTTCTTT. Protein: CASSQDGQTSGTEAFF.

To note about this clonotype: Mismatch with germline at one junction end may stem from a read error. CDR3 nucleotides: TGTGCTAGCAGCTTGGGGAGCCGATCTCCAATCAATGAGCAGTTCTTC. Its translation: CASSLGSRSPINEQFF. J is TRBJ2-1 and V is TRBV7-7; maybe TRBD2 (5 bases). The length of the CDR3 is 16 residues. Per germline, CDR1 SSHAT and CDR2 FNYEAQ (reference sequence). The full variable domain, with the rest looked up from reference TRBV7-7 and TRBJ2-1, is GAGVSQSPRYKVTKRGQDVTLRCDPISSHATLYWYQQALGQGPEFLTYFNYEAQPDKSGLPSDRFSAERPEGSISTLTIQRTEQRDSAMYRCASSLGSRSPINEQFFGPGTRLTVL.

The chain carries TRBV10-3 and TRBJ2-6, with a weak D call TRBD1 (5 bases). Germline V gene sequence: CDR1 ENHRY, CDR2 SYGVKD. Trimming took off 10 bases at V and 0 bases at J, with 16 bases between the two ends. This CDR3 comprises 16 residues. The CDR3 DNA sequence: TGTGCCACCCAGGACACCGTGGGCTCTGGGGCCAACGTCCTGACTTTC. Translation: CATQDTVGSGANVLTF.

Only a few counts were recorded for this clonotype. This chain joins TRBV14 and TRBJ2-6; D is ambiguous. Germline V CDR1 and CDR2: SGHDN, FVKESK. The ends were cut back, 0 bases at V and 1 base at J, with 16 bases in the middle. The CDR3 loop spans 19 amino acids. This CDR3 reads CASSQDPPGLRSGANVLTF. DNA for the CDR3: TGTGCCAGCAGCCAAGATCCCCCGGGTTTGAGGTCTGGGGCCAACGTCCTGACTTTC. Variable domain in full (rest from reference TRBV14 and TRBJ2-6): EAGVTQFPSHSVIEKGQTVTLRCDPISGHDNLYWYRRVMGKEIKFLLHFVKESKQDESGMPNNRFLAERTGGTYSTLKVQPAELEDSGVYFCASSQDPPGLRSGANVLTFGAGSRLTVL.

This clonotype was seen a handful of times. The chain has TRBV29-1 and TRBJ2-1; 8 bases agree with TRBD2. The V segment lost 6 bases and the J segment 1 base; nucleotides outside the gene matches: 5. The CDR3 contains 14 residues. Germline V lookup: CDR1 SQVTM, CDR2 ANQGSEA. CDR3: CSVAGEGSYNEQFF. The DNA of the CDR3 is TGCAGCGTAGCGGGGGAGGGTTCCTACAATGAGCAGTTCTTC.

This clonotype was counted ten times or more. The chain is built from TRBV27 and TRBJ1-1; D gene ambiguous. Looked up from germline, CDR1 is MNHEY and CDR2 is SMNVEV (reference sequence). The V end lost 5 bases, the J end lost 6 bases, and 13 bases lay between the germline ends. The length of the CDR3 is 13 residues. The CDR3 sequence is CASSTARTSEAFF. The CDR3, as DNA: TGTGCCAGCAGTACCGCGAGGACTTCTGAAGCTTTCTTT.

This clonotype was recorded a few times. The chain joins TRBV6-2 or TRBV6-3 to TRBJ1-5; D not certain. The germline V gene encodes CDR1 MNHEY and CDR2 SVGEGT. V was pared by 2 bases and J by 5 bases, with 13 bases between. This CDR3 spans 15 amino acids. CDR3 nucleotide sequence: TGTGCCAGCAGTTACGGTTCGGGCAGCTATCAGCCCCAGCATTTT. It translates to CASSYGSGSYQPQHF.

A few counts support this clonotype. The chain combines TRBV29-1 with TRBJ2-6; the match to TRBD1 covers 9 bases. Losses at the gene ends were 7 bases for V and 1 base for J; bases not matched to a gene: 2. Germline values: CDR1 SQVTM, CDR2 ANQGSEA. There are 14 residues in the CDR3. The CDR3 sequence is CSAGTGSGANVLTF. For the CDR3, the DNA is TGCAGCGCTGGGACAGGGTCTGGGGCCAACGTCCTGACTTTC.

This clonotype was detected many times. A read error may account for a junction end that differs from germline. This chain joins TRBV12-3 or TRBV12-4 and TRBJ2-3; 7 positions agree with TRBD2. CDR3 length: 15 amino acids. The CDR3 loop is CASSLAAEGTDTQYF. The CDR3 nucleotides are TGTGCCAGCAGTCTAGCGGCCGAGGGCACAGATACGCAGTATTTT.